A single sample gave rise to the 9 T cell receptor beta chains below, sequenced in a study of T cells in Graves' hyperthyroidism and ophthalmopathy. From RNA transcripts, TCR beta CDR3 regions were amplified. RT-PCR in the first round (using the HTBI primer set) targeted the TCR CDR3. TCRdb called the multiplex PCR reads again in MiXCR, with one record for every CDR3 protein. Of some 620,000 distinct CDR3 sequences in the sample, around 15% were seen once. Sequencing was done on a sample of blood. These receptors originate from a woman aged 25 to 45 with Graves' hyperthyroidism.

This clonotype was observed many times. The rearrangement links TRBV2 to TRBJ2-3; tentative D call: TRBD1 (5 bases). Trimming shortened V by 5 bases and J by 7 bases, and 10 bases separated the two germline ends. Germline CDR1 and CDR2: SNHLY and FYNNEI. This CDR3 is built from 12 residues. The CDR3 sequence: CASSPQGHTQYF. The CDR3 DNA reads TGTGCCAGCAGTCCTCAGGGTCATACGCAGTATTTT.

This clonotype was seen a handful of times. The chain recombines TRBV6-5 with TRBJ1-4; TRBD1 aligns across 7 bases. CDR1 is MNHEY, CDR2 SVGAGI, per germline. The junction had 9 bases not matched to a gene; V was cut back by 2 bases and J by 3 bases. The CDR3 has 17 amino acids. CDR3 in amino acids: CASSYPTGGQPNEKLFF. CDR3 DNA sequence: TGTGCCAGCAGTTACCCGACCGGGGGACAGCCTAATGAAAAACTGTTTTTT.

In its sample, this clonotype was seen a few times. The chain employs TRBV5-6 and TRBJ1-2; 7 nucleotides match TRBD1. Germline assignment: CDR1 SGHDT and CDR2 YYEEEE. This CDR3 region has 14 residues. J gave up 6 bases and V 2 bases, and 7 bases lay outside the gene matches. The CDR3 loop reads CASSLGGGRDGYTF. As DNA, the CDR3 is TGTGCCAGCAGCTTAGGAGGGGGCCGGGATGGCTACACCTTC.

This clonotype was counted ten times or more. The chain has TRBV2 and TRBJ2-5; 12 positions agree with TRBD2. Germline V gives CDR1 SNHLY, CDR2 FYNNEI. With 3 bases clipped from V and 5 bases from J, the junction kept 7 bases outside the gene matches. CDR3 size: 16 residues. In DNA form, the CDR3 reads TGTGCCAGCAGTGACTCTAGCGGGAGGGCCGAGGAGACCCAGTACTTC. Protein: CASSDSSGRAEETQYF.

The genes are TRBV7-9 and TRBJ1-2, with D unclear. The CDR3 extends over 15 amino acids. Looked up from germline, CDR1 is SEHNR and CDR2 is FQNEAQ (reference sequence). V dropped 6 bases and J dropped 7 bases, with 21 bases sitting between them. The CDR3 is CASRGGGPPEGGYTF. CDR3 DNA sequence: TGTGCCAGCAGGGGCGGCGGCCCACCAGAGGGTGGCTACACCTTC.

This clonotype has at least ten counts. The chain recombines TRBV29-1 with TRBJ1-1; TRBD1 is a possible D gene (6 bases). V lost 4 bases and J lost 2, with 8 bases in between. The CDR3 consists of 12 residues. In germline, CDR1 is SQVTM, CDR2 ANQGSEA. CDR3 sequence (DNA): TGCAGCGTTGTCAGGGGAAACACTGAAGCTTTCTTT. It specifies CSVVRGNTEAFF.

J is TRBJ1-5 and V is TRBV10-3; D is uncertain. Trimming removed 0 bases from V and 2 bases from J, with 14 bases in between. Germline CDR1 reads ENHRY; CDR2 reads SYGVKD. The CDR3 totals 17 residues. The CDR3 DNA sequence: TGTGCCATCAGTGAGTCCGCCGCCACCGCGGGCAATCAGCCCCAGCATTTT. Translation gives CAISESAATAGNQPQHF.

There are a few counts of this clonotype. Germline and junction disagree at one end, which may indicate a read error. V and J are TRBV29-1 and TRBJ2-5, with D perhaps TRBD1 (5 bases). Germline loops: CDR1 SQVTM, CDR2 ANQGSEA. The CDR3 sequence is 13 residues long. The CDR3: CSVEVDTQGTQYF. The CDR3 DNA sequence: TGCAGCGTTGAAGTGGACACCCAAGGGACCCAGTACTTC.

The chain carries TRBV9 and TRBJ1-1; D call uncertain. V was shortened by 3 bases and J by 0 bases, with 15 bases between the two germline ends. The CDR3 length is 16 residues. CDR1 SGDLS and CDR2 YYNGEE come from the germline V gene. CDR3: CASSAGNLFMNTEAFF. DNA of the CDR3: TGTGCCAGCAGCGCAGGAAACCTGTTCATGAACACTGAAGCTTTCTTT.